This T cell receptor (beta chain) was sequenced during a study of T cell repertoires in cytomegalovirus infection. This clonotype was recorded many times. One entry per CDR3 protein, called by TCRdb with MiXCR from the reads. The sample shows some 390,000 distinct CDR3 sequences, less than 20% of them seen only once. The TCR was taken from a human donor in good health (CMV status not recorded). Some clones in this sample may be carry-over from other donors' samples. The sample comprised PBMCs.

CDR3 bases: TGTGCCAGCAGCCTCCGGGACAGGGGCGGCGAGACCCAGTACTTC. Amino acid sequence: CASSLRDRGGETQYF. The gene calls are TRBV11-1 and TRBJ2-5, with 10 bases fitting TRBD1. Per germline, CDR1 SGHAT and CDR2 FQDESV (reference sequence). This CDR3 contains 15 residues. J gave up 5 bases and V 5 bases, and 8 bases lay outside the gene matches.